These 23 T cell receptor beta chains originate from one sample sequenced in a study of blood T cell repertoires in COVID-19. Method: immunoSEQ multiplex PCR; TCRdb's copy keeps in-frame clones and lacks some. The data hold about 220,000 clones, with approximately 83% observed a single time. Input material: peripheral blood. The receptors originated from a woman between 55 and 75 years old with acute or convalescent COVID-19.

The V call is TRBV29-1, the J call TRBJ2-2; 8 bases map to TRBD1. Germline V gene sequence: CDR1 SQVTM, CDR2 ANQGSEA. The CDR3 is made up of 16 amino acids. With 4 bases clipped from V and 5 bases from J, the junction kept 12 bases outside the gene matches. The CDR3 DNA sequence: TGCAGCGTTGGAGCAGGGGGCGATAAGGATACCGGGGAGCTGTTTTTT. As protein: CSVGAGGDKDTGELFF.

The V and J genes are TRBV11-2 and TRBJ2-7; D is possibly TRBD1 (6 bases). The CDR3 runs to 14 residues. The germline gives CDR1 SGHAT, CDR2 FQNNGV. V was trimmed by 6 bases and J by 1 base, leaving 13 bases between them. The DNA for the CDR3 is TGTGCCAGCAGGTACCGTACAGGGTCCTACGAGCAGTACTTC. Translating gives CASRYRTGSYEQYF.

The chain couples TRBV7-8 to TRBJ1-2, with TRBD1 matching over 7 bases. Germline assignment: CDR1 SGHVS and CDR2 FQNEAQ. The CDR3 sequence is 15 residues long. J was trimmed by 1 base and V by 5 bases; bases with no gene match: 7. The CDR3 DNA is TGTGCCAGCAGCATTGGGACAGCACTTAACTATGGCTACACCTTC. Protein: CASSIGTALNYGYTF.

The chain combines TRBV18 with TRBJ1-1, with D uncertain. The CDR3 length is 14 residues. Germline CDR1 KGHSH, CDR2 LQKENI. With 1 base removed from V and 7 bases from J, the gap between germline ends came to 13 bases. The CDR3 coding sequence is TGTGCCAGCTCACCACGAGGAGGGTTAGGTGAAGCTTTCTTT. This codes for CASSPRGGLGEAFF.

The chain links TRBV2 to TRBJ2-1, with 12 bases aligning to TRBD2. Germline trimming cut 1 base from V and 8 bases from J; bases unmatched to any gene: 6. This CDR3 comprises 16 residues. Germline lookup yields CDR1 SNHLY and CDR2 FYNNEI. Written as DNA, the CDR3 is TGTGCCAGCAGTGAAGTAACTAGCGGGGGGTCGGATGAGCAGTTCTTC. It yields the protein CASSEVTSGGSDEQFF.

This clone was seen only a few times. Other nucleotide sequences from this sample produce the same CDR3. The gene calls are TRBV27 and TRBJ1-2; TRBD1 matches at 9 bases. J lost 5 bases, V lost 5 bases, and 9 bases had no gene match. The germline CDR1 and CDR2 sequences are MNHEY and SMNVEV (reference sequence). The CDR3 spans 15 residues. DNA of the CDR3: TGTGCCAGCAGTCCACCTGGGGGGACAGGGTATGGCTACACCTTC. Translated, it gives CASSPPGGTGYGYTF.

V gene TRBV6-5 combines with J gene TRBJ1-1, with D possibly being TRBD1 (5 bases). The CDR3 is 15 residues long. Germline V gene sequence: CDR1 MNHEY, CDR2 SVGAGI. Trimming took off 6 bases at V and 2 bases at J, with 16 bases between the two ends. The CDR3 is CASRPPRGGNTEAFF. The CDR3 region has the DNA TGTGCCAGCAGACCCCCTCGGGGGGGAAACACTGAAGCTTTCTTT.

The J gene is TRBJ2-1, the V gene TRBV4-1, with TRBD1 matching over 10 bases. Germline V CDR1 and CDR2: MGHRA, YSYEKL. This CDR3 comprises 17 residues. V lost 5 bases to trimming and J lost 1 base; unmatched junction nucleotides: 8. CDR3 in amino acids: CASSFRDRGSSYNEQFF. The CDR3, as DNA: TGCGCCAGCAGCTTCCGGGACAGGGGATCTTCCTACAATGAGCAGTTCTTC.

This chain joins TRBV14 and TRBJ1-2; D is perhaps TRBD1 (6 bases). This CDR3 region has 13 residues. The germline V gene encodes CDR1 SGHDN and CDR2 FVKESK. The V gene lost 4 bases and the J gene lost 5 bases, with 11 bases spanning the gap. CDR3 sequence reads: CASSPWTAYGYTF. CDR3 nucleotides: TGTGCCAGCAGCCCTTGGACAGCTTATGGCTACACCTTC.

This clone was counted a single time. This rearrangement joins TRBV6-5 to TRBJ2-1, with TRBD2 as a possible D gene (6 bases). The CDR3 length is 14 residues. The V end was cut by 6 bases, the J end by 5 bases, with 14 bases between. Germline V gives CDR1 MNHEY, CDR2 SVGAGI. The CDR3 nucleotides read TGTGCCAGCAGCCCAAGGGACTTTAACAATGAGCAGTTCTTC. Amino acids: CASSPRDFNNEQFF.

The chain joins TRBV2 to TRBJ1-2; D is unresolved. This CDR3 spans 16 amino acids. Germline values: CDR1 SNHLY, CDR2 FYNNEI. Trimming took 7 bases from V and 11 from J, leaving 29 bases between them. This chain's CDR3 is CASTDIEGLVPSGYTF. The CDR3 region has the DNA TGTGCCAGCACCGACATCGAGGGATTGGTTCCCTCGGGGTACACCTTC.

This clone was counted once. The chain links TRBV2 to TRBJ1-4; D gene unclear. The germline V and J ends were trimmed by 4 bases and 8 bases, with 17 bases remaining between them. Germline CDR1 is SNHLY and CDR2 is FYNNEI. CDR3 length: 15 residues. As DNA, the CDR3 is TGTGCCAGCAGTGCAAGGACGTACGGAGGCGAAAAACTGTTTTTT. This gives the protein CASSARTYGGEKLFF.

The chain joins TRBV7-2 to TRBJ2-1, with TRBD2 identical over 7 bases. The V and J ends lost 1 base and 4 bases, in that order; junction bases with no gene match: 4. Looked up from germline, CDR1 is SGHTA and CDR2 is FQGNSA. The CDR3 covers 15 residues. CDR3 residues: CASSLGGGGYNEQFF. CDR3 coding DNA: TGTGCCAGCAGCTTAGGCGGGGGAGGGTACAATGAGCAGTTCTTC.

The V gene is TRBV7-3, the J gene TRBJ2-2; a weak D match, TRBD2 (6 bases). This CDR3 region has 13 residues. The V gene's germline CDR1 is SGHTA and CDR2 FQGTGA. The V and J ends lost 5 bases and 5 bases respectively, with 9 bases between them. Written as DNA, the CDR3 is TGTGCCAGCAGCCGGGGGTCAACCGGGGAGCTGTTTTTT. Residues: CASSRGSTGELFF.

The chain joins TRBV30 to TRBJ2-7, with 7 positions matching TRBD1. Germline V gene sequence: CDR1 GTSNPN, CDR2 SVGIG (reference sequence). The CDR3 has 14 residues. V lost 4 bases and J lost 2; bases outside the gene matches: 8. In nucleotides, the CDR3 is TGTGCCTGGAATGACAGGGTTTGGCCCTACGAGCAGTACTTC. Its protein product is CAWNDRVWPYEQYF.

This clone was counted a single time. The chain uses TRBV7-9 and TRBJ1-2; D not certain. Trimming removed 6 bases at V and 6 bases at J, with 23 bases between. The germline gives CDR1 SEHNR, CDR2 FQNEAQ (reference sequence). The CDR3 has 16 amino acids. CDR3 DNA sequence: TGTGCCAGCAGTTTCTACTCGACATTCTCCACTCATGGCTACACCTTC. Its translation is CASSFYSTFSTHGYTF.

The chain carries TRBV7-2 and TRBJ2-1; 7 bases agree with TRBD1. Germline trimming cut 4 bases from V and 0 bases from J; bases unmatched to any gene: 3. The CDR3 consists of 15 residues. In germline, CDR1 is SGHTA, CDR2 FQGNSA. The CDR3 loop is CASSSDRVSYNEQFF. In DNA, the CDR3 is TGTGCCAGCAGCTCCGACAGGGTCTCCTACAATGAGCAGTTCTTC.

V and J are TRBV15 and TRBJ1-5; 9 positions match TRBD1. The CDR3 has 18 residues. V was clipped by 0 bases and J by 2 bases; unmatched bases: 8. Looked up from germline, CDR1 is LNHNV and CDR2 is YYDKDF (reference sequence). In nucleotides, the CDR3 is TGTGCCACCAGCAGAGATACCCCGGGACAGGGCGGCAATCAGCCCCAGCATTTT. Protein: CATSRDTPGQGGNQPQHF. The full variable domain, in which reference TRBV15 and TRBJ1-5 provide the parts outside the CDR3, is DAMVIQNPRYQVTQFGKPVTLSCSQTLNHNVMYWYQQKSSQAPKLLFHYYDKDFNNEADTPDNFQSRRPNTSFCFLDIRSPGLGDTAMYLCATSRDTPGQGGNQPQHFGDGTRLSIL.

J is TRBJ1-1 and V is TRBV15; weak D call: TRBD1 (6 bases). CDR3 size: 15 residues. CDR1 is LNHNV, CDR2 YYDKDF, per germline (reference sequence). V was clipped by 0 bases and J by 1 base, with 9 bases between them. The CDR3 nucleotides read TGTGCCACCAGCAGAGATCAGGGGTCGAACACTGAAGCTTTCTTT. Amino acid sequence: CATSRDQGSNTEAFF.

The chain couples TRBV30 to TRBJ2-3; no clear D gene. With 2 bases removed from V and 5 bases from J, the gap between germline ends came to 11 bases. The V gene's germline CDR1 is GTSNPN and CDR2 SVGIG (reference sequence). The CDR3 is made up of 13 amino acids. Written as DNA, the CDR3 is TGTGCCTGGAGTCACCTACTTGGAGATACGCAGTATTTT. It yields the protein CAWSHLLGDTQYF.

The rearrangement links TRBV6-5 to TRBJ1-2, with D unresolved. CDR1 is MNHEY, CDR2 SVGAGI, per germline. The V end lost 0 bases, the J end lost 4 bases, and 9 bases lay between the germline ends. The CDR3 runs 14 residues. This CDR3 is CASSYSAGIYGYTF. The CDR3, as DNA: TGTGCCAGCAGTTACTCGGCGGGGATCTATGGCTACACCTTC.

The chain recombines TRBV7-9 with TRBJ1-2, with D unclear. The CDR3 sequence is 12 residues long. Germline CDR1 reads SEHNR; CDR2 reads FQNEAQ (reference sequence). V was pared by 1 base and J by 7 bases, with 7 bases between. Here the CDR3 reads CASSLVPGGYTF. CDR3 in DNA: TGTGCCAGCAGCTTAGTCCCGGGTGGCTACACCTTC.

The rearrangement joins TRBV7-8 to TRBJ2-1, with 8 bases that match TRBD1. V trimming: 4 bases; J trimming: 13 bases; junction bases outside the gene matches: 6. There are 12 residues in the CDR3. CDR1 is SGHVS and CDR2 is FQNEAQ in the germline V gene. The CDR3 spells CASSSDPGGQFF. As DNA, the CDR3 is TGTGCCAGCAGCTCCGACCCAGGGGGCCAGTTCTTC. Variable domain in full (rest from reference TRBV7-8 and TRBJ2-1): GAGVSQSPRYKVAKRGQDVALRCDPISGHVSLFWYQQALGQGPEFLTYFQNEAQLDKSGLPSDRFFAERPEGSVSTLKIQRTQQEDSAVYLCASSSDPGGQFFGPGTRLTVL.